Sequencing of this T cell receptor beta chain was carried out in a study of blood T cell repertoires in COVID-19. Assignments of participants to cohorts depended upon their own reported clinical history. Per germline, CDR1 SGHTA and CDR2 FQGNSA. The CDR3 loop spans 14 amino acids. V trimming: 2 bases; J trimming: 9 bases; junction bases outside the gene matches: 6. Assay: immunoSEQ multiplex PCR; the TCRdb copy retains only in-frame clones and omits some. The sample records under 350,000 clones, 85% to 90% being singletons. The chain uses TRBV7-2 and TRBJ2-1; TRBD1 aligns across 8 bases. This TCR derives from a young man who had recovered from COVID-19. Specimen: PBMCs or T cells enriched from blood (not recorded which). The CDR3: CASSLRTGWGEQFF. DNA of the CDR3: TGTGCCAGCAGCTTAAGGACAGGGTGGGGTGAGCAGTTCTTC.